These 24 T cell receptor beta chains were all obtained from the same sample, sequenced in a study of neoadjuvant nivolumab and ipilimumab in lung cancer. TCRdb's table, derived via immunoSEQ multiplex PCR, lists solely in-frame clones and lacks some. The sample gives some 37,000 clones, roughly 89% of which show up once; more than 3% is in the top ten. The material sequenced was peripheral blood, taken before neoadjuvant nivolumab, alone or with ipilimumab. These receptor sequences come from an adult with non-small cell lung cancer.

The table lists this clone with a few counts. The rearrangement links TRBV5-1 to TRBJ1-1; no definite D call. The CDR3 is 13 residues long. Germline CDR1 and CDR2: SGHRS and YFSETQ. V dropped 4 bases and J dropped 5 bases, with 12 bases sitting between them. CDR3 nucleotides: TGCGCCAGCAGCGAGGGAGCGGGAACTGAAGCTTTCTTT. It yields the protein CASSEGAGTEAFF.

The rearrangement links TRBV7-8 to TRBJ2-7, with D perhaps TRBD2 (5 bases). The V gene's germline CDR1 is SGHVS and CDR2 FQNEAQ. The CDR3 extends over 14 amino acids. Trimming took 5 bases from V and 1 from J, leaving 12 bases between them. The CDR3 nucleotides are TGTGCCAGCAGCGAAGGAGGACCTTCCTACGAGCAGTACTTC. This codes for CASSEGGPSYEQYF.

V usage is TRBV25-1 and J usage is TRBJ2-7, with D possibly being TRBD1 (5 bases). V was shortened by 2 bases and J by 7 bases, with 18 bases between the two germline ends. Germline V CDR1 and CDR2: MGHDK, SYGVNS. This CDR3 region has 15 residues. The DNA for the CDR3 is TGTGCCAGCAGTGAAGACAGCTTCCGGGTGGGGGAGCAGTACTTC. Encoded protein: CASSEDSFRVGEQYF.

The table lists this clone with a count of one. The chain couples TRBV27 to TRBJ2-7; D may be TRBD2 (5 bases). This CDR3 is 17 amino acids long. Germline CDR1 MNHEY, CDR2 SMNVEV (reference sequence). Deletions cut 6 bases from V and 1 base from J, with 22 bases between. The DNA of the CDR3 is TGTGCCAGCAGCCCCAAGGGTGGCTCTGGGGAGTCCTACGAGCAGTACTTC. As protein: CASSPKGGSGESYEQYF.

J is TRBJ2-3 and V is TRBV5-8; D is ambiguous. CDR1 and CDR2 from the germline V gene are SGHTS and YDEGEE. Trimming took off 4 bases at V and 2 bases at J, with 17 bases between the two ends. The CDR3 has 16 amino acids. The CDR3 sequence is CASSDPDNLITDTQYF. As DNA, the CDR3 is TGTGCCAGCAGCGACCCCGACAACCTAATCACAGATACGCAGTATTTT.

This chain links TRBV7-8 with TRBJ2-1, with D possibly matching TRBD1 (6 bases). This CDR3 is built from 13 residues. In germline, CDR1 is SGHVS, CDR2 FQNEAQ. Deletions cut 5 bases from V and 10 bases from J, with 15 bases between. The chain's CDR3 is CASSGRQAREQFF. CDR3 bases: TGTGCCAGCAGCGGCCGACAGGCCAGGGAGCAGTTCTTC.

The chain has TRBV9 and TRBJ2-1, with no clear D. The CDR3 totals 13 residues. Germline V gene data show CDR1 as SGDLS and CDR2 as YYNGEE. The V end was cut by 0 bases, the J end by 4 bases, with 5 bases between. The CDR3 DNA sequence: TGTGCCAGCAGCGTAGCGGAGTACAATGAGCAGTTCTTC. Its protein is CASSVAEYNEQFF.

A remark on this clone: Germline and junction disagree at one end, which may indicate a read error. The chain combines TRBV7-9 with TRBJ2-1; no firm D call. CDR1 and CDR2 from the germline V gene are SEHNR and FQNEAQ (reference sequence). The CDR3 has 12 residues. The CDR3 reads CASSLVRQEHFF. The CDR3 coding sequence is TGTGCCAGCAGCTTAGTGCGACAAGAGCATTTCTTC.

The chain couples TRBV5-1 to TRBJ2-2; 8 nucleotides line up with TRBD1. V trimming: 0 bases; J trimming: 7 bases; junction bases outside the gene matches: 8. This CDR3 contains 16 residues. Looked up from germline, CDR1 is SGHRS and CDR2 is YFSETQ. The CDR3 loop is CASSLVAGGGGGELFF. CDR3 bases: TGCGCCAGCAGCTTGGTGGCAGGGGGCGGAGGCGGGGAGCTGTTTTTT.

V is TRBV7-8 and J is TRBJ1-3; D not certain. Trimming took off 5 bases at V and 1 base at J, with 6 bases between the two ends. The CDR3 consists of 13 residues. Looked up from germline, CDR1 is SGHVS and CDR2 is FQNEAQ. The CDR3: CASSGRSGNTIYF. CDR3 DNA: TGTGCCAGCAGCGGGAGGTCTGGAAACACCATATATTTT.

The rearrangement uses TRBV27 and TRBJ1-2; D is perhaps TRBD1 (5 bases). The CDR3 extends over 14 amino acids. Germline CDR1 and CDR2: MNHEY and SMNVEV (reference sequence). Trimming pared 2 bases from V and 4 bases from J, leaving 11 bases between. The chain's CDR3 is CASSLTQGGYGYTF. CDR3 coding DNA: TGTGCCAGCAGTTTAACCCAGGGAGGCTATGGCTACACCTTC.

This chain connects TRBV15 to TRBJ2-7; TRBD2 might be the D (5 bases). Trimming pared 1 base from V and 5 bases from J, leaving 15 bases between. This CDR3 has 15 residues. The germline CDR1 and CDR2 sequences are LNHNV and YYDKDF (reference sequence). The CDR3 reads CATSRGVYTGDEQYF. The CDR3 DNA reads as TGTGCCACCAGCAGAGGGGTTTACACCGGGGACGAGCAGTACTTC.

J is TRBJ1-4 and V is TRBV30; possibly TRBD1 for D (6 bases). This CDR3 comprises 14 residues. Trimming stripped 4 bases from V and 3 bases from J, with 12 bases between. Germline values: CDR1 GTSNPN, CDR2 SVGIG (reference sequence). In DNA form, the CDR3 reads TGTGCCTGGACCGACAGGTCCCCTAATGAAAAACTGTTTTTT. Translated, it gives CAWTDRSPNEKLFF.

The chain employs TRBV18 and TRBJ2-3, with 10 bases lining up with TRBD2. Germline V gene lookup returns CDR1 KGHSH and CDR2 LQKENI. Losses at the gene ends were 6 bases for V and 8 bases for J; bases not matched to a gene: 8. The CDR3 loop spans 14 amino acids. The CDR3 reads CASSPSGRGGTQYF. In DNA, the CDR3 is TGTGCCAGCTCCCCTAGCGGGAGAGGGGGTACGCAGTATTTT.

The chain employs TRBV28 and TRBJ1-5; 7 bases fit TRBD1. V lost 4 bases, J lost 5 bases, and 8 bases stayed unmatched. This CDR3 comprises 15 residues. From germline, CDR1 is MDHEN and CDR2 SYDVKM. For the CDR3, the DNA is TGTGCCAGCAGTTGGATACAGGGGCTCCATCAGCCCCAGCATTTT. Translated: CASSWIQGLHQPQHF.

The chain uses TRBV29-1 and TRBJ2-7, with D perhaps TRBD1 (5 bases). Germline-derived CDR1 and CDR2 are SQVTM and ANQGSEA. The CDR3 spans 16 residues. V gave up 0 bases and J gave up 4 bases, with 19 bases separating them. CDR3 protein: CSVEDQGIQGAYEQYF. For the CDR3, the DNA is TGCAGCGTTGAAGATCAGGGTATTCAAGGGGCATACGAGCAGTACTTC.

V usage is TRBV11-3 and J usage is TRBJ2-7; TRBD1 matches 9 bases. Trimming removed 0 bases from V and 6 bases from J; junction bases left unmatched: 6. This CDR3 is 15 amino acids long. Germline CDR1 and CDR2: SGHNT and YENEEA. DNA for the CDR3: TGTGCCAGCAGCTTAGAAGCGACAGGGGGAAGCGAGCAGTACTTC. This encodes CASSLEATGGSEQYF.

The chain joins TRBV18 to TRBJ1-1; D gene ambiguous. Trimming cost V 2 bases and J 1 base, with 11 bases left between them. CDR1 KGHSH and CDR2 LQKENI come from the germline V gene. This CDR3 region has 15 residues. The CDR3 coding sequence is TGTGCCAGCTCACCAAGGGCAGGAGAGAACACTGAAGCTTTCTTT. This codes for CASSPRAGENTEAFF.

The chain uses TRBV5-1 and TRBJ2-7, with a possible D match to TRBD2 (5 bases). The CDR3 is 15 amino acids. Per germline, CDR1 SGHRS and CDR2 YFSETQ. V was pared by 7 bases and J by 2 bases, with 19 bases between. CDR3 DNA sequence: TGCGCCAGCGCCTATCACGGGAAGGCCCCCTACGAGCAGTACTTC. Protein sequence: CASAYHGKAPYEQYF.

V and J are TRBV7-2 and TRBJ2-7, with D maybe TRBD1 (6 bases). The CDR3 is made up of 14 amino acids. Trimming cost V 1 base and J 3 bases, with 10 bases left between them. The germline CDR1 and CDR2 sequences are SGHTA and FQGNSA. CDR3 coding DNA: TGTGCCAGCAGCTTAGGGGTAGGGGGCTACGAGCAGTACTTC. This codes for CASSLGVGGYEQYF.

CDR3 nucleotides: TGTGCCAGCAGCTCGATACAGGGGGCTGGGGCCAACGTCCTGACTTTC. Its translation is CASSSIQGAGANVLTF. The genes are TRBV11-2 and TRBJ2-6; TRBD1 agrees at 8 bases. The CDR3 is made up of 16 amino acids. The ends lost 4 bases at V and 2 bases at J; junction bases unmatched: 4. From germline, CDR1 is SGHAT and CDR2 FQNNGV. Drawing the rest from reference TRBV11-2 and TRBJ2-6, the complete variable domain is EAGVAQSPRYKIIEKRQSVAFWCNPISGHATLYWYQQILGQGPKLLIQFQNNGVVDDSQLPKDRFSAERLKGVDSTLKIQPAKLEDSAVYLCASSSIQGAGANVLTFGAGSRLTVL.

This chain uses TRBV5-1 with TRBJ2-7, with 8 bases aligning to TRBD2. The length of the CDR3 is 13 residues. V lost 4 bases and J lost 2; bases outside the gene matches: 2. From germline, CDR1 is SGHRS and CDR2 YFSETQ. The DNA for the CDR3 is TGCGCCAGCAGCGGGGGACTAGCCTACGAGCAGTACTTC. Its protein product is CASSGGLAYEQYF.

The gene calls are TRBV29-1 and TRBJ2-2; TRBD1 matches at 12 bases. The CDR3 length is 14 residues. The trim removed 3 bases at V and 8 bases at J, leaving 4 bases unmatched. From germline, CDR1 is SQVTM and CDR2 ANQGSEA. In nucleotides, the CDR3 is TGCAGCGTTGAGGGACAGGGGGCCTATGGGGAGCTGTTTTTT. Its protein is CSVEGQGAYGELFF.

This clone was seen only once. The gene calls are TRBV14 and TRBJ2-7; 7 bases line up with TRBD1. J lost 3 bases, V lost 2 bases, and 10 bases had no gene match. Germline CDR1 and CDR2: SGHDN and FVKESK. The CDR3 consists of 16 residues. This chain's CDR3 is CASSQFIWTGHYEQYF. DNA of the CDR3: TGTGCCAGCAGCCAATTTATTTGGACAGGCCACTACGAGCAGTACTTC.